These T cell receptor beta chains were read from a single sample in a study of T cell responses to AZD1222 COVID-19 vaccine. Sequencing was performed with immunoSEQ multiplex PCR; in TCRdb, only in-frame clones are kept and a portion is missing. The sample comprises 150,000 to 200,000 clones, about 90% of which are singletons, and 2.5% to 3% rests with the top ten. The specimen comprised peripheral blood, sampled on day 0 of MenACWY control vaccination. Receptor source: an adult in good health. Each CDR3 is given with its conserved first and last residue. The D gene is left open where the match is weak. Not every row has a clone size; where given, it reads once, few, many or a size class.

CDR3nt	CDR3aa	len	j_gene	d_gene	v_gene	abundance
TGTGCCAGCGGATCCGATCGCGCTGAAGCTTTCTTT	CASGSDRAEAFF	12	TRBJ1-1	-	TRBV12-3/TRBV12-4	-
TGTGCCAGCACTTCCAGCGCAAGCACAGATACGCAGTATTTT	CASTSSASTDTQYF	14	TRBJ2-3	-	TRBV7-2	-
TGTGCCAGCAGCTTATCAGGGGGCTCCTATAATTCACCCCTCCACTTT	CASSLSGGSYNSPLHF	16	TRBJ1-6	TRBD1	TRBV7-2	-
TGTGCCAGCAGTCCCGGGACAGGGAACACCGGGGAGCTGTTTTTT	CASSPGTGNTGELFF	15	TRBJ2-2	TRBD1	TRBV28	-
TGTGCCATCAGTGGACAGGGGCCTAACTCCTACAATGAGCAGTTCTTC	CAISGQGPNSYNEQFF	16	TRBJ2-1	TRBD1	TRBV10-3	-
TGTGCCAGCAGCTCCGGACGGGGAAACACTGAAGCTTTCTTT	CASSSGRGNTEAFF	14	TRBJ1-1	-	TRBV5-4	-
TGTGCCAGCAGCTTAGCCCCACAGGGGATCCAGCCCCAGCATTTT	CASSLAPQGIQPQHF	15	TRBJ1-5	TRBD1	TRBV7-8	-
TGTGCCAGCGCGAAGGAGGGGGCTAACGATGAGCAGTTCTTC	CASAKEGANDEQFF	14	TRBJ2-1	-	TRBV7-9	-
TGCGCCAGCAGCCAAGAAGGGGACGGACTCTACGAGCAGTACTTC	CASSQEGDGLYEQYF	15	TRBJ2-7	-	TRBV4-1	-
TGTGCCAGCAGTTACTCGTTGCGGGGAGGGAATTCACCCCTCCACTTT	CASSYSLRGGNSPLHF	16	TRBJ1-6	-	TRBV6-5	few
TGTGCCAGCAGTGATGCTGGGCAGACGAACTATGGCTACACCTTC	CASSDAGQTNYGYTF	15	TRBJ1-2	-	TRBV6-1	-
TGTGCCAGCAGTGATCCGTTATGGGCTGGGGCCAACGTCCTGACTTTC	CASSDPLWAGANVLTF	16	TRBJ2-6	-	TRBV25-1	-
TGTGCCAGCAGTTTTTCAGGGCCTAGCAATCAGCCCCAGCATTTT	CASSFSGPSNQPQHF	15	TRBJ1-5	-	TRBV28	-
TGTGCCAGTAAGCTCGGCACCGGGGAGCTGTTTTTT	CASKLGTGELFF	12	TRBJ2-2	-	TRBV19	-
TGTGCCAGTAGTCCTAGCCAGGCGGTGAACACTGAAGCTTTCTTT	CASSPSQAVNTEAFF	15	TRBJ1-1	-	TRBV19	-
TGTGCCAGCAGCACGACAGGGGCAAATGGCTACACCTTC	CASSTTGANGYTF	13	TRBJ1-2	TRBD1	TRBV7-2	few
TGTGCCATCCAAGTCGCCGACAGCCAGAGAGATACGCAGTATTTT	CAIQVADSQRDTQYF	15	TRBJ2-3	-	TRBV10-3	-
TGTGCCAGCAGCTTCGGACAGCCGGGAGAGACCCAGTACTTC	CASSFGQPGETQYF	14	TRBJ2-5	-	TRBV11-1	-
TGTGCCAGCAGTTCCCCCGGCGCGGGGGCGGCGCAGTATTTT	CASSSPGAGAAQYF	14	TRBJ2-3	-	TRBV6-6	-
TGTGCCAGCAGTTACTCGAGGGACAGGGACCTCTATGGCTACACCTTC	CASSYSRDRDLYGYTF	16	TRBJ1-2	TRBD1	TRBV6-5	-
TGTGCCAGTAGGATACGGGACCTCGACAATCAGCCCCAGCATTTT	CASRIRDLDNQPQHF	15	TRBJ1-5	-	TRBV19	-
TGTGCCAGCAGTTACTCGACAGTCTCACCTAGGGACGAGCAGTACTTC	CASSYSTVSPRDEQYF	16	TRBJ2-7	-	TRBV6-5	-
TGTGCCAGCAGTGGGCCTCCCGGGGAGCAGTACTTC	CASSGPPGEQYF	12	TRBJ2-7	-	TRBV2	-
TGCGCCAGCAGCTTGAACGTGGGGCTCAGGGAGACCCAGTACTTC	CASSLNVGLRETQYF	15	TRBJ2-5	-	TRBV5-1	-
TGTGCCAGCGGGGGACAGGGGAACAATGAGCAGTTCTTC	CASGGQGNNEQFF	13	TRBJ2-1	TRBD1	TRBV2	-
TGTGCCACCTCAAGACCAGGCGCGAACACCGGGGAGCTGTTTTTT	CATSRPGANTGELFF	15	TRBJ2-2	-	TRBV24-1	-
TGTGCCAGCAGCCCCGGGACTAGCGGGACCACAGATACGCAGTATTTT	CASSPGTSGTTDTQYF	16	TRBJ2-3	TRBD2	TRBV11-3	-
TGTGCCAGCAGCCACAGGAGGCCCCAGCATTTT	CASSHRRPQHF	11	TRBJ1-5	-	TRBV28	-
TGTGCCAGCAGTGAAACAGGTAAAACTGAAGCTTTCTTT	CASSETGKTEAFF	13	TRBJ1-1	-	TRBV2	once
TGCAGCGTAGTATTAGGTCCCTACGAGCAGTACTTC	CSVVLGPYEQYF	12	TRBJ2-7	-	TRBV29-1	-
TGTGCCAGCAGGGGGACAGTCTCCTACGAGCAGTACTTC	CASRGTVSYEQYF	13	TRBJ2-7	TRBD1	TRBV12-3/TRBV12-4	-
TGTGCCAGCAGCCAAGAAGGCAACGAGCAGTACTTC	CASSQEGNEQYF	12	TRBJ2-7	-	TRBV4-2	-
TGTGCCAGCAGCGTAGCTGGGGCAGGGGATGGCTACACCTTC	CASSVAGAGDGYTF	14	TRBJ1-2	-	TRBV9	-
TGTGCCTGGAAAGGGGGATACTATGGCTACACCTTC	CAWKGGYYGYTF	12	TRBJ1-2	-	TRBV30	-
TGTGCCAGCAGTGAATACAGGTCTGGAAACACCATATATTTT	CASSEYRSGNTIYF	14	TRBJ1-3	-	TRBV2	-
TGTGCCAGCAGAGCGGGGGGGAGCTCCTACAATGAGCAGTTCTTC	CASRAGGSSYNEQFF	15	TRBJ2-1	TRBD2	TRBV2	once
TGTGCCAGCACAGACCGACCCGGAAACACCGGGGAGCTGTTTTTT	CASTDRPGNTGELFF	15	TRBJ2-2	-	TRBV7-8	-
TGTGCCAGCAGTGAAGCGGGAGGGTACACCGGGGAGCTGTTTTTT	CASSEAGGYTGELFF	15	TRBJ2-2	TRBD2	TRBV6-1	-
TGTGCCAGCAGCTTCCCACAGGGGGACGTCGGAACTGCCAAAAACATTCAGTACTTC	CASSFPQGDVGTAKNIQYF	19	TRBJ2-4	TRBD1	TRBV28	-
TGTGCCAGCAGCGCTGACAGTAGATCCTACAATGAGCAGTTCTTC	CASSADSRSYNEQFF	15	TRBJ2-1	-	TRBV5-4	few
TGTGCCAGCAGCCCTAGGGACACGTCCTACAATGAGCAGTTCTTC	CASSPRDTSYNEQFF	15	TRBJ2-1	-	TRBV5-5	-
TGTGCCAGTACCCCAGTTCTAAATCAGCCCCAGCATTTT	CASTPVLNQPQHF	13	TRBJ1-5	-	TRBV19	-
TGTGCCAGCAGTGAAGGATTTAGGGCAGTGCAGTACTTC	CASSEGFRAVQYF	13	TRBJ2-7	-	TRBV6-1	once
TGTGCCAGCTCCCGGGCCCTCTTGAGAGAGCAGTACTTC	CASSRALLREQYF	13	TRBJ2-7	-	TRBV18	-
TGTGCCAGTCAAGTTGGACTAGCGGGGGGCTTCTCCTACGAGCAGTACTTC	CASQVGLAGGFSYEQYF	17	TRBJ2-7	TRBD2	TRBV5-5	few
TGCAGCGTTGGACTAGCGGGGGGGCCAGGTGAGCAGTTCTTC	CSVGLAGGPGEQFF	14	TRBJ2-1	TRBD2	TRBV29-1	-
TGTGCCAGCAGCTTAGCAGGGCTTAGCTCCTACAATGAGCAGTTCTTC	CASSLAGLSSYNEQFF	16	TRBJ2-1	-	TRBV11-1	-
TGCGCCAGTCAAGTAGGTCTCCAAGAGACCCAGTACTTC	CASQVGLQETQYF	13	TRBJ2-5	-	TRBV5-1	once
TGTGCCTGGAGGCCAGGGCCTGGGAGTAATGAAAAACTGTTTTTT	CAWRPGPGSNEKLFF	15	TRBJ1-4	-	TRBV30	-
TGTGCCAGCAGTGAATCCTGGGGTCAGGGGGCTTCCTACGAGCAGTACTTC	CASSESWGQGASYEQYF	17	TRBJ2-7	TRBD1	TRBV6-1	few
TGTGCCTGCAGGGGGTTTGCCGGGGAGCTGTTTTTT	CACRGFAGELFF	12	TRBJ2-2	TRBD1	TRBV28	-
TGTGCCAGCAGCGCGGGACAGGGGAATGAAAAACTGTTTTTT	CASSAGQGNEKLFF	14	TRBJ1-4	TRBD1	TRBV14	-
TGTGCCAGCAGCCAACCACACGGGCGAGACAATGAGCAGTTCTTC	CASSQPHGRDNEQFF	15	TRBJ2-1	-	TRBV3-1/TRBV3-2	-
TGTGCCAGCAGCGTTAGGGGGTCACCCCTCCACTTT	CASSVRGSPLHF	12	TRBJ1-6	-	TRBV5-6	few